This T cell receptor (beta chain) was sequenced in a study of response to subunit inactivated influenza vaccine listed by TCRdb under 2018. The study in broad terms: Deep quantitative profiling of the T cell receptor repertoire was used in the study to follow responses to a trivalent subunit inactivated influenza vaccine. Overall study outcomes, separate from this receptor: It was suggested by the authors that each seasonal influenza vaccination may recruit only a limited number of new T cells.

Libraries were built with RT-PCR. TCRdb records Illumina HiSeq 2500 as the sequencer. TCRdb reworked the public reads: Q25 trimming with fastp, MiXCR clone assembly, productive beta chains retained. All rows with the same CDR3 protein become a single entry with the most common DNA and genes. The sample table holds about 540,000 distinct CDR3 sequences, of which around 21% were seen once. Around 2.8% of the sample is held by the ten biggest clonotypes. The CDR3, cysteine through phenylalanine, is 17 amino acids long. Kept here is only the CDR3 DNA, which spans 51 bases and is read in frame from base 1. This clonotype was seen a few times. Its cognate antigen has yet to be identified. Within one base of it there is no much larger clone, and no base qualities were kept. These same records also appear under a second study, on T cells expressing NK-cell markers. The second study, in turn, reports: 5'RACE template switching, by which a universal primer site and unique molecular identifiers were added, was used to make TCR beta cDNA libraries. Roughly 8 donors provided sorted CD3+CD56+NKG2C+, CD3+CD56+NKG2C- and CD3+CD56-NKG2C+ T-cell subsets, whose TCR beta-chain repertoires were profiled. Among the eight sequenced donors, seven were HCMV-seropositive and one was HCMV-seronegative. In several experiments an anti-gammadeltaTCR antibody was added to restrict sorting to alphabetaTCR-expressing T cells. In a handful of donors, the dominant CD3+CD56+NKG2C+ clonotypes were among the top 10 CD8+ clonotypes and accounted for about 1.0-7.5% of CD8+ T cells. Those dominant clonotypes were again the most abundant among CD3+CD56-NKG2C+ cells in several donors, at about 28.3-60.1%. It remained unclear whether the expanded NKG2C-expressing T cell clones were specific for HCMV antigens. The study sequenced eight donors, all healthy volunteers chosen at random: three men and five women. HCMV serostatus was determined by detecting HCMV-specific IgG in serum with a commercial ELISA kit. Ficoll density gradient centrifugation was used to isolate peripheral blood mononuclear cells from blood. CD4+ and CD8+ T cells were isolated from PBMC by magnetic immunoseparation with Miltenyi isolation kits. Priming for cDNA synthesis came from the TCR beta constant segment, and two successive PCR amplification steps followed. Illumina HiSeq 2000/2500, MiSeq or NextSeq was used to sequence libraries as 2 x 150 bp reads. MIGEC handled demultiplexing of the reads and grouping by UMI, while MiTCR was used to assemble and quantify clonotypes. To exclude erroneous sequences, any TCR cDNA sequence not supported by at least two reads was discarded. The tcR package was used for downstream repertoire analysis, and clonotypes were matched across fractions by CDR3 nucleotide sequence plus V segment. Antigen specificity was annotated against VDJdb with VDJmatch, allowing one amino acid substitution in CDR3.

This specimen consisted of CD4+ T cells sorted from PBMCs, obtained roughly 12 days after vaccination. The source is a man over 45 who received an inactivated influenza vaccine. Donor details come from another sample of the same person, matched by shared clones. Rearrangement joined TRBV12-2 to TRBJ2-7; the table's D call, TRBD2, has no DNA check behind it. TRBV12-2 is labeled a pseudogene. The CDR3 reads as follows: CASRLPSALARNYEQYF. The DNA reads as follows: TGTGCAAGTCGCTTACCTTCAGCGCTAGCGAGAAACTACGAGCAGTACTTC.